This passage covers 23 T cell receptor beta chains from one sample sequenced in a study of blood T cell repertoires in COVID-19. Using immunoSEQ multiplex PCR, the repertoire was profiled, and TCRdb retains in-frame clones only, with some absent. The sample has 40,000 or so clones, 90% seen once. Input material: peripheral blood. Receptor source: a man between 45 and 60 years old with active COVID-19.

The chain is built from TRBV7-9 and TRBJ2-1; TRBD1 aligns across 8 bases. Unmatched junction bases numbered 6, after V lost 5 bases and J lost 6 bases. The CDR3 length is 14 residues. CDR1 is SEHNR, CDR2 FQNEAQ, per germline (reference sequence). DNA of the CDR3: TGTGCCAGCAGCACGGACAGGGTGCTCAATGAGCAGTTCTTC. Translated: CASSTDRVLNEQFF.

The V gene is TRBV10-3, the J gene TRBJ1-6, with 7 bases lining up with TRBD1. From germline, CDR1 is ENHRY and CDR2 SYGVKD. V shed 10 bases and J 7 bases; nucleotides not matched to a gene: 7. The CDR3 has 13 residues. As DNA, the CDR3 is TGTGCCACTCGAACAGGGGAGAATTCACCCCTCCACTTT. This encodes CATRTGENSPLHF.

In this sample, this clone turned up a few times. The genes are TRBV18 and TRBJ1-1; a possible D gene is TRBD1 (6 bases). The CDR3 totals 13 residues. Trimming pared 6 bases from V and 2 bases from J, leaving 10 bases between. Germline assignment: CDR1 KGHSH and CDR2 LQKENI. CDR3 DNA: TGTGCCAGCTCGACAGGACCAAACACTGAAGCTTTCTTT. Its translation: CASSTGPNTEAFF.

The CDR3 protein is CASSAGRQSYNEQFF. As DNA, the CDR3 is TGCGCCAGCAGCGCGGGACGGCAGTCCTACAATGAGCAGTTCTTC. The rearrangement uses TRBV5-1 and TRBJ2-1; a weak D match, TRBD2 (6 bases). This CDR3 contains 15 residues. The germline gives CDR1 SGHRS, CDR2 YFSETQ. Trimming pared 4 bases from V and 1 base from J, leaving 12 bases between.

The gene calls are TRBV7-9 and TRBJ2-1; the D gene is possibly TRBD2 (6 bases). There are 14 residues in the CDR3. Germline CDR1 and CDR2: SEHNR and FQNEAQ (reference sequence). V was clipped by 7 bases and J by 0 bases, with 10 bases between them. Written as DNA, the CDR3 is TGTGCCAGCACACGGGGGAGCTCCTACAATGAGCAGTTCTTC. As protein: CASTRGSSYNEQFF.

The chain links TRBV10-3 to TRBJ2-2; TRBD2 matches 9 bases. V was clipped by 6 bases and J by 4 bases; unmatched bases: 9. Germline V gives CDR1 ENHRY, CDR2 SYGVKD. This CDR3 contains 16 residues. As DNA, the CDR3 is TGTGCCATCAGCTTGAGTCCTAGCGGGGTCACCGGGGAGCTGTTTTTT. Protein sequence: CAISLSPSGVTGELFF.

The rearrangement links TRBV24-1 to TRBJ2-3; 9 bases line up with TRBD2. This CDR3 has 15 amino acids. Unmatched junction bases numbered 5, after V lost 4 bases and J lost 4 bases. Looked up from germline, CDR1 is KGHDR and CDR2 is SFDVKD. The CDR3 DNA is TGTGCCACCAGTGACGCAGCGGGGGGCCCAGATACGCAGTATTTT. Its protein is CATSDAAGGPDTQYF.

V and J are TRBV19 and TRBJ2-1, with 9 bases identical to TRBD2. The V gene's germline CDR1 is LNHDA and CDR2 SQIVND (reference sequence). After removal of 9 bases from V and 6 bases from J, the junction contained 6 bases not matched to a gene. There are 13 residues in the CDR3. CDR3 region: CASWGGGVNEQFF. DNA of the CDR3: TGTGCCAGCTGGGGCGGGGGGGTCAATGAGCAGTTCTTC. Together with reference TRBV19 and TRBJ2-1, the CDR3 gives the full variable domain: DGGITQSPKYLFRKEGQNVTLSCEQNLNHDAMYWYRQDPGQGLRLIYYSQIVNDFQKGDIAEGYSVSREKKESFPLTVTSAQKNPTAFYLCASWGGGVNEQFFGPGTRLTVL.

This clone came up a few times. This chain links TRBV7-9 with TRBJ2-7; tentative D call: TRBD2 (5 bases). Trimming cost V 5 bases and J 2 bases, with 19 bases left between them. The CDR3 loop spans 16 amino acids. Looked up from germline, CDR1 is SEHNR and CDR2 is FQNEAQ (reference sequence). In nucleotides, the CDR3 is TGTGCCAGCAGCGGACGGACTTACCGAAGCACCTACGAGCAGTACTTC. Translated: CASSGRTYRSTYEQYF. The variable domain in full, with the rest retrieved from reference TRBV7-9 and TRBJ2-7, is DTGVSQNPRHKITKRGQNVTFRCDPISEHNRLYWYRQTLGQGPEFLTYFQNEAQLEKSRLLSDRFSAERPKGSFSTLEIQRTEQGDSAMYLCASSGRTYRSTYEQYFGPGTRLTVT.

This chain joins TRBV2 and TRBJ2-3, with TRBD2 matching over 8 bases. Germline V gene lookup returns CDR1 SNHLY and CDR2 FYNNEI. The CDR3 contains 13 residues. The V and J ends lost 6 bases and 4 bases, in that order; junction bases with no gene match: 3. CDR3 loop: CASSLSGADTQYF. The DNA of the CDR3 is TGTGCCAGCAGCCTTAGCGGGGCAGATACGCAGTATTTT.

The CDR3 nucleotides are TGTGCCAGCAGCCCCGACGGGTGGTACGAGCAGTACTTC. Encoded protein: CASSPDGWYEQYF. The gene calls are TRBV9 and TRBJ2-7; no clear D. There are 13 residues in the CDR3. CDR1 is SGDLS and CDR2 is YYNGEE in the germline V gene. The germline V and J ends were trimmed by 4 bases and 4 bases, with 12 bases remaining between them.

V is TRBV6-5 and J is TRBJ2-4; D possibly corresponds to TRBD2 (6 bases). Germline assignment: CDR1 MNHEY and CDR2 SVGAGI. V was shortened by 0 bases and J by 0 bases, with 9 bases between the two germline ends. The CDR3 runs 16 residues. The CDR3 spells CASSYSSGLAKNIQYF. CDR3 coding DNA: TGTGCCAGCAGTTACTCGAGCGGGTTAGCCAAAAACATTCAGTACTTC.

V and J are TRBV6-5 and TRBJ2-5; TRBD1 might be the D (5 bases). Germline CDR1 is MNHEY and CDR2 is SVGAGI. The CDR3 loop spans 13 amino acids. With 4 bases removed from V and 4 bases from J, the gap between germline ends came to 10 bases. The CDR3 DNA reads as TGTGCCAGCAGTTTAAAGGGGCGAGAGACCCAGTACTTC. This gives the protein CASSLKGRETQYF.

The V call is TRBV28, the J call TRBJ1-4, with 9 nucleotides matching TRBD1. Germline V gene sequence: CDR1 MDHEN, CDR2 SYDVKM. V lost 5 bases to trimming and J lost 8 bases; unmatched junction nucleotides: 6. The CDR3 runs 14 residues. CDR3 sequence: CASSQTGGREKLFF. CDR3 bases: TGTGCCAGCAGTCAAACAGGGGGCAGGGAAAAACTGTTTTTT. The complete variable domain, with remaining parts taken from reference TRBV28 and TRBJ1-4, reads DVKVTQSSRYLVKRTGEKVFLECVQDMDHENMFWYRQDPGLGLRLIYFSYDVKMKEKGDIPEGYSVSREKKERFSLILESASTNQTSMYLCASSQTGGREKLFFGSGTQLSVL.

V usage is TRBV2 and J usage is TRBJ2-3, with 7 bases matching TRBD1. This CDR3 comprises 14 residues. The germline V gene has CDR1 SNHLY and CDR2 FYNNEI. V shed 2 bases and J 6 bases; nucleotides not matched to a gene: 5. The CDR3 loop reads CASSEQTGWDTQYF. In DNA form, the CDR3 reads TGTGCCAGCAGTGAACAGACAGGGTGGGATACGCAGTATTTT.

The chain has TRBV29-1 and TRBJ1-1; TRBD1 is a possible D gene (6 bases). Germline V CDR1 and CDR2: SQVTM, ANQGSEA. The CDR3 runs to 13 residues. Between the trimmed V and J ends, which lost 2 bases and 6 bases, there was a span of 13 bases. Here the CDR3 DNA reads TGCAGCGTTGAACTTAAGTGGGGGCCTGAAGCTTTCTTT. Translating it yields CSVELKWGPEAFF.

The V call is TRBV3-1 (or the pseudogene TRBV3-2), the J call TRBJ2-1; D unresolved. Germline-derived CDR1 and CDR2 are LGHDT and YNNKEL (reference sequence). This CDR3 has 14 residues. V lost 4 bases, J lost 9 bases, and 16 bases lay in between. The CDR3 DNA reads as TGTGCCAGCAGCCCCTTTAAGAGCGAAGGTGAGCAGTTCTTC. The encoded protein is CASSPFKSEGEQFF.

The CDR3 sequence is CASSQDSVPREQYF. The CDR3 DNA sequence: TGTGCCAGCAGCCAAGATTCGGTTCCTAGGGAGCAGTACTTC. The J gene is TRBJ2-7, the V gene TRBV4-2, with D unclear. Germline loops: CDR1 LGHNA, CDR2 YNFKEQ. V gave up 0 bases and J gave up 7 bases, with 13 bases separating them. This CDR3 region has 14 residues.

This sequence joins TRBV5-1 and TRBJ2-1; D perhaps matches TRBD2 (5 bases). The CDR3 runs to 12 residues. Deletions cut 1 base from V and 7 bases from J, with 6 bases between. From germline, CDR1 is SGHRS and CDR2 YFSETQ. The CDR3 loop is CASSLPGNEQFF. The DNA for the CDR3 is TGCGCCAGCAGCTTGCCGGGGAATGAGCAGTTCTTC.

The chain couples TRBV6-4 to TRBJ2-3; TRBD2 matches at 11 bases. The CDR3 length is 15 residues. V dropped 6 bases and J dropped 6; count of bases not matched to a gene: 8. The germline CDR1 and CDR2 sequences are MRHNA and SNTAGT. The CDR3 nucleotides read TGTGCCAGCAGCGACCTAGCGGGGGGATCGGATACGCAGTATTTT. It translates to CASSDLAGGSDTQYF.

The chain links TRBV7-2 to TRBJ2-7; the match to TRBD1 covers 10 bases. The CDR3 is 16 amino acids. V lost 2 bases, J lost 5 bases, and 9 bases stayed unmatched. Germline V gene data show CDR1 as SGHTA and CDR2 as FQGNSA. The DNA for the CDR3 is TGTGCCAGCAGCTTACACGGACAGGGGGTAATGCACGAGCAGTACTTC. Protein product: CASSLHGQGVMHEQYF.

This clone was counted a few times. This rearrangement joins TRBV7-8 to TRBJ2-5, with 13 bases aligning to TRBD2. The germline V gene has CDR1 SGHVS and CDR2 FQNEAQ. This CDR3 contains 16 residues. The V gene end was trimmed by 3 bases and the J gene end by 1 base; junction bases not matched to a gene: 2. CDR3 protein: CASSFTSGGAQETQYF. The CDR3 nucleotides read TGTGCCAGCAGCTTCACTAGCGGGGGGGCCCAAGAGACCCAGTACTTC.

V usage is TRBV5-8 and J usage is TRBJ1-6, with D hard to call. Germline CDR1 is SGHTS and CDR2 is YDEGEE. This CDR3 region has 13 residues. Trimming shortened V by 5 bases and J by 9 bases, and 12 bases separated the two germline ends. The CDR3 bases are TGTGCCAGCAGTGGGTCACTACTTTCACCCCTCCACTTT. This encodes CASSGSLLSPLHF.